Listed below are T cell receptor beta chains from one sample, sequenced in a study of blood T cell repertoires in COVID-19. Generated by immunoSEQ multiplex PCR, the TCRdb table keeps only in-frame clones and is missing some. The sample holds roughly 100,000 clones, about 89% seen once. The sample comprised peripheral blood. These TCRs come from a human donor in a cohort sampled during active COVID-19. The conserved cysteine and the conserved F or W are not part of the CDR3 here. A D gene is named only where the DNA matches it firmly.

V gene: TRBV25-1
D gene: TRBD2
J gene: TRBJ2-1
CDR3 protein: ASSLGGLASDEQF

V gene: TRBV28
D gene: NA
J gene: TRBJ2-2
CDR3 protein: ASSLTGGELF

V gene: TRBV28
D gene: TRBD2
J gene: TRBJ2-3
CDR3 protein: ASRGLAGAPVY

V gene: TRBV7-3
D gene: TRBD1
J gene: TRBJ2-3
CDR3 protein: ASSLNRGADTQY

V gene: TRBV7-2
D gene: TRBD1
J gene: TRBJ2-1
CDR3 protein: ASAPHVGQGQF

V gene: TRBV5-6
D gene: TRBD2
J gene: TRBJ2-7
CDR3 protein: ASSGGLASHYEQY

V gene: TRBV6-6
D gene: TRBD2
J gene: TRBJ2-3
CDR3 protein: ASSLGGTSEADTQY

V gene: TRBV27
D gene: NA
J gene: TRBJ2-1
CDR3 protein: ASRTYRAANEQF

V gene: TRBV11-3
D gene: TRBD1
J gene: TRBJ1-1
CDR3 protein: ASSLLQGGTEAF

V gene: TRBV30
D gene: NA
J gene: TRBJ2-7
CDR3 protein: AWSGLSEQY

V gene: TRBV27
D gene: TRBD2
J gene: TRBJ2-1
CDR3 protein: ASSFPPGTSGRDEQF

V gene: TRBV28
D gene: NA
J gene: TRBJ2-3
CDR3 protein: ASGGASDTQY

V gene: TRBV2
D gene: NA
J gene: TRBJ1-5
CDR3 protein: ASSPPRGPQH

V gene: TRBV5-1
D gene: NA
J gene: TRBJ1-1
CDR3 protein: ASSSRSGFSDTEAF

V gene: TRBV7-6
D gene: TRBD1
J gene: TRBJ2-1
CDR3 protein: ASSLDHRGRYNEQF

V gene: TRBV14
D gene: NA
J gene: TRBJ1-4
CDR3 protein: ASSQVPEGLF

V gene: TRBV28
D gene: NA
J gene: TRBJ2-7
CDR3 protein: ASSRQENYEQY

V gene: TRBV18
D gene: NA
J gene: TRBJ1-4
CDR3 protein: ASSPVGLGEKLF

V gene: TRBV3-1/TRBV3-2
D gene: TRBD2
J gene: TRBJ2-1
CDR3 protein: ASSQALASDEQF

V gene: TRBV19
D gene: TRBD1
J gene: TRBJ2-7
CDR3 protein: ASRRQGGSYEQY

V gene: TRBV18
D gene: NA
J gene: TRBJ1-4
CDR3 protein: ASSDVRAANEKLF

V gene: TRBV11-2
D gene: TRBD1
J gene: TRBJ1-2
CDR3 protein: ASNLDPGGHGYT